A selection of T cell receptor beta chains follows, all from one sample in a study of T cells in tuberculosis. Produced via immunoSEQ multiplex PCR; TCRdb's table is partial and in-frame only. The table has 80,000 to 90,000 clones, around 90% seen once. The sample consisted of CD1b-GMM tetramer-negative cells sorted from PBMCs. All receptors come from an adult woman with latent tuberculosis. Each CDR3 is given with its conserved first and last residue. The D gene is left open where the match is weak. Clone size is shown for a subset of rows, as once, few, many or a class of expanded clone.

j_call v_call clone_size d_call cdr3_nt cdr3_aa
TRBJ2-2 TRBV7-3 . TRBD1 TGTGCCAGCAGCTTAACTACAGGGGGCTGGAACACCGGGGAGCTGTTTTTT CASSLTTGGWNTGELFF
TRBJ2-1 TRBV19 . . TGTGCCAGTAGTATAGACTGGGGCAGCTCCTACAATGAGCAGTTCTTC CASSIDWGSSYNEQFF
TRBJ2-3 TRBV29-1 . TRBD2 TGCAGCACCAGACTAGCGGGTGGGACAGATACGCAGTATTTT CSTRLAGGTDTQYF
TRBJ1-1 TRBV2 . TRBD1 TGTGCCAGCAGGGGGGACAGGGGGCCGAGTGAAGCTTTCTTT CASRGDRGPSEAFF
TRBJ2-7 TRBV30 once TRBD2 TGTGCCTGGAGCCGGGACTACTACGAGCAGTACTTC CAWSRDYYEQYF
TRBJ1-2 TRBV7-2 . TRBD1 TGTGCCAGCAGCTTAGGCGGGTCGCAGGGGGCGAACTATGGCTACACCTTC CASSLGGSQGANYGYTF
TRBJ1-4 TRBV4-1 . . TGCGCCAGCCGTTACTGGGGAGCGGGGAATGAAAAACTGTTTTTT CASRYWGAGNEKLFF
TRBJ1-2 TRBV7-8 . TRBD1 TGTGCCAGCAGCTTACGGACAGGGGGGAGCTACACCTTC CASSLRTGGSYTF
TRBJ1-2 TRBV29-1 . . TGCAGCGTCGCAGAGGGCCACTATGGCTACACCTTC CSVAEGHYGYTF
TRBJ1-1 TRBV19 . . TGTGCCAGTAGCCAGGGTCGCTACACTGAAGCTTTCTTT CASSQGRYTEAFF
TRBJ1-2 TRBV19 . . TGTGCCAGTAATATACAGGGTACAGGCGGCTACACCTTC CASNIQGTGGYTF
TRBJ1-2 TRBV7-2 . TRBD1 TGTGCCAGCAGGATACCGGGACAGGGTTATGGCTACACCTTC CASRIPGQGYGYTF
TRBJ1-2 TRBV10-3 . . TGTGCCATCTCTCTGTCGACTGGCGGGGACTCCCATGGCTACACCTTC CAISLSTGGDSHGYTF
TRBJ2-2 TRBV18 few TRBD2 TGTGCCAGCTCACCGCCAGCGGGGGTGAATGGGGAGCTGTTTTTT CASSPPAGVNGELFF
TRBJ2-2 TRBV11-2 . . TGTGCCAGCAGCTTAGAGGCGCAGGGGTTGGCCGGGGAGCTGTTTTTT CASSLEAQGLAGELFF
TRBJ1-1 TRBV7-3 . TRBD1 TGTGCCAGCAGCTTATCCCAGGGGGCGGATGCTTTCTTT CASSLSQGADAFF
TRBJ2-7 TRBV29-1 few TRBD1 TGCAGCGTCAGCTCGACCGACAGGGACCAGTACTTC CSVSSTDRDQYF